This T cell receptor (beta chain) came from a study of T cells after somatic rescue of genetic block (dated by TCRdb to the early 2020s). With respect to the entire study: What the study looked at was long-term robustness, specifically in a T-cell system that came about through somatic rescue of a genetic block in T-cell development.

CDR1 and CDR2 are read off the germline V gene as SNHLY and FYNNEI. V sheds 0 bases and J sheds 2 bases, leaving 8 bases between their ends. From the cysteine up to the phenylalanine, the CDR3 has a length of 14 residues. Of the read, only the CDR3 DNA is kept; its 42 bases are in frame from base 1. Of note for this clone: This clone's antigen is unknown. The sample holds no much larger clone one base away, and base qualities are not on file.

Libraries were built with the immunoSEQ multiplex PCR assay. The table was pulled from immuneACCESS by TCRdb, which kept in-frame rearrangements only. Such tables lose some clones; where checked, under half of the loss comes from unresolved V genes, and the rest has no known cause. Across this sample there are tens of thousands of clones, with 80% to 95% seen only once. The ten largest account for around 3% of the sample. The rearrangement joined TRBV2 to TRBJ2-7; the D gene remains uncertain. The sequencing input was peripheral blood mononuclear cells (PBMCs). The clonotype originates from a man aged 35-49 years. The DNA sequence reads TGTGCCAGCAGTGAAGCGGGGTGGGCCTACGAGCAGTACTTC. It codes for CASSEAGWAYEQYF.